This T cell receptor beta chain was sequenced in a study of blood T cell repertoires in COVID-19. The CDR3 is made up of 16 amino acids. V was trimmed by 6 bases and J by 0 bases, leaving 17 bases between them. The V gene's germline CDR1 is SGHVS and CDR2 FQNEAQ. In the original analysis: Reference gene primer amplification in the assay estimated nucleated cell counts. The repertoire was sequenced with immunoSEQ multiplex PCR; TCRdb's copy has only in-frame clones and lacks some. V, J and clone size reflect that table, while D and trimming were determined from the DNA. Of roughly 76,000 clones detected, approximately 78% appear once; the ten largest clones hold less than 20%.

The chain has TRBV7-8 and TRBJ1-1; tentative D call: TRBD1 (5 bases). This clonotype was obtained from a human donor in a cohort sampled during active COVID-19. What was sequenced was peripheral blood. The CDR3 nucleotides read TGTGCCAGCAGTCCTGGCCAGGGTCGTTTGAACACTGAAGCTTTCTTT. This sequence encodes CASSPGQGRLNTEAFF.